This T cell receptor beta chain was identified during a study of blood T cell repertoires in COVID-19. Study-wide context: Material from acute and convalescent COVID-19 was sourced from the United States, Italy and Spain.

The junction had 7 bases not matched to a gene; V was cut back by 5 bases and J by 7 bases. The length of the CDR3 is 14 residues. Germline V gene data show CDR1 as SGHTA and CDR2 as FQGNSA. In the source study's methods: Reference gene primers were amplified, and this amplification served to estimate nucleated cell counts. TCRdb's table, derived via immunoSEQ multiplex PCR, lists solely in-frame clones and lacks some. V and J calls and clone size are given by that table; D and trimming were obtained from the DNA. This repertoire shows about 140,000 clones, about 77% found once; its top ten account for roughly 9%.

The chain has TRBV7-2 and TRBJ2-5, with 10 positions matching TRBD2. This sequence was found in a woman aged 50 to 60 with active or convalescent COVID-19. The source material was peripheral blood. The chain's CDR3 is CASSLGTSVGTQYF. CDR3 sequence (DNA): TGTGCCAGCAGCCTAGGGACTAGCGTGGGGACCCAGTACTTC. The complete variable domain, with remaining parts taken from reference TRBV7-2 and TRBJ2-5, reads GAGVSQSPSNKVTEKGKDVELRCDPISGHTALYWYRQSLGQGLEFLIYFQGNSAPDKSGLPSDRFSAERTGGSVSTLTIQRTQQEDSAVYLCASSLGTSVGTQYFGPGTRLLVL.